This T cell receptor (beta chain) was captured in a study of early T cells in non-severe SARS-CoV-2 infection. Study observations and caveats: Sequences matched to VDJdb favored anti-spike CD8 responses, while private and CD4 specificities were missed.

MiXCR, run by TCRdb on the 5' RACE reads, gives a single entry per CDR3 protein. Of 95,000 to 110,000 distinct CDR3 sequences in the sample, around 10% were seen once. CDR1 MGHRA and CDR2 YSYEKL come from the germline V gene. The CDR3 is 17 amino acids. V gave up 3 bases and J gave up 5 bases; unmatched junction bases: 12. This clonotype came up many times. The antigen remains unidentified. The TCR comes from an adult who was a healthcare worker with PCR-confirmed SARS-CoV-2 infection or an uninfected control (not recorded which). The V gene is TRBV4-1, the J gene TRBJ2-2; 7 nucleotides agree with TRBD1. The source material was whole blood. The CDR3 region has the DNA TGCGCCAGCAGCCAGGGTATAAGAGGGGGCGGTACCGGGGAGCTGTTTTTT. This gives the protein CASSQGIRGGGTGELFF.